Each of the 6 T cell receptor beta chains below was sequenced from the same sample in a study of blood T cell repertoires in COVID-19. TCRdb keeps only in-frame clones here, not all; method: immunoSEQ multiplex PCR. Altogether 110,000 or so clones are present, 75% to 90% being singletons, with the ten largest covering roughly 8%. Sequenced input: peripheral blood. The receptors here all came from a woman in her thirties or forties with acute or convalescent COVID-19.

This clone was detected only a few times. The chain uses TRBV2 and TRBJ2-5; D may be TRBD1 (6 bases). Germline CDR1 and CDR2: SNHLY and FYNNEI. The CDR3 has 13 residues. Trimming left V 2 bases short and J 10 bases short, with 14 bases between. In DNA, the CDR3 is TGTGCCAGCAGTGAACGTGGGGGCGCGGACCAGTACTTC. It is translated as CASSERGGADQYF. The whole variable domain, remainder taken from reference TRBV2 and TRBJ2-5, is EPEVTQTPSHQVTQMGQEVILRCVPISNHLYFYWYRQILGQKVEFLVSFYNNEISEKSEIFDDQFSVERPDGSNFTLKIRSTKLEDSAMYFCASSERGGADQYFGPGTRLLVL.

In DNA, the CDR3 is TGTGCCAGCAGCCCTGGGCCCTATGGCTACACCTTC. This sequence encodes CASSPGPYGYTF. The V and J genes are TRBV7-2 and TRBJ1-2; D uncertain. The CDR3 is 12 residues long. With 5 bases removed from V and 4 bases from J, the gap between germline ends came to 8 bases. Germline CDR1 reads SGHTA; CDR2 reads FQGNSA.

The chain has TRBV7-9 and TRBJ1-6; 7 bases line up with TRBD1. V trimming: 5 bases; J trimming: 8 bases; junction bases outside the gene matches: 9. CDR1 and CDR2 from the germline V gene are SEHNR and FQNEAQ (reference sequence). This CDR3 is built from 15 residues. The CDR3 DNA is TGTGCCAGCAGCGGGGGCAGGGGGGAATATTCACCCCTCCACTTT. Translating it yields CASSGGRGEYSPLHF.

The J gene is TRBJ2-1, the V gene TRBV13, with 7 positions matching TRBD2. The CDR3 covers 14 residues. V lost 1 base, J lost 6 bases, and 3 bases stayed unmatched. CDR1 is PRHDT and CDR2 is FYEKMQ in the germline V gene (reference sequence). CDR3 in amino acids: CASSLEAGSNEQFF. As DNA, the CDR3 is TGTGCCAGCAGCTTAGAAGCGGGGAGCAATGAGCAGTTCTTC.

The genes are TRBV11-2 and TRBJ1-4, with D possibly matching TRBD1 (6 bases). V lost 2 bases, J lost 5 bases, and 9 bases lay in between. This CDR3 has 14 amino acids. CDR1 and CDR2 (germline): SGHAT, FQNNGV. The CDR3 is CASSLNRANEKLFF. The CDR3 DNA reads as TGTGCCAGCAGCTTAAACAGGGCCAATGAAAAACTGTTTTTT.

The genes are TRBV19 and TRBJ1-2, with D unclear. V lost 7 bases, J lost 0 bases, and 18 bases lay in between. Germline CDR1 LNHDA, CDR2 SQIVND (reference sequence). CDR3 size: 16 residues. CDR3 in amino acids: CASKKDNEGANYGYTF. CDR3 nucleotides: TGTGCCAGTAAAAAAGACAACGAGGGAGCTAACTATGGCTACACCTTC.